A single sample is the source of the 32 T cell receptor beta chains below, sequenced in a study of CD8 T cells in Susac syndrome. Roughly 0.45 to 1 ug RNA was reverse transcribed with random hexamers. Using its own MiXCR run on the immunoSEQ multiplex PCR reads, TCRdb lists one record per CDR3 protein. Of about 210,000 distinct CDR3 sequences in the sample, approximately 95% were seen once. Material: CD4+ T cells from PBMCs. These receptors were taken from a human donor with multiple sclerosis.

The CDR3 sequence: CASSRAGLAGTQYF. For the CDR3, the DNA is TGTGCCAGCAGTCGTGCGGGACTCGCCGGGACCCAGTACTTC. The V call is TRBV12-3 or TRBV12-4, the J call TRBJ2-5; the D gene is possibly TRBD2 (6 bases). V lost 5 bases to trimming and J lost 7 bases, with 17 bases between them. The CDR3 contains 14 residues.

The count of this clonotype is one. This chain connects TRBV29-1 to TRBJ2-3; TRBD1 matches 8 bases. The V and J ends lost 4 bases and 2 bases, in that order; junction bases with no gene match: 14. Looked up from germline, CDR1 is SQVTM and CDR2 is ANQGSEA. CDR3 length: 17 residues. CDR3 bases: TGCAGCGTTGGCCCTCCGACGGACAGGGTTAACACAGATACGCAGTATTTT. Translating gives CSVGPPTDRVNTDTQYF.

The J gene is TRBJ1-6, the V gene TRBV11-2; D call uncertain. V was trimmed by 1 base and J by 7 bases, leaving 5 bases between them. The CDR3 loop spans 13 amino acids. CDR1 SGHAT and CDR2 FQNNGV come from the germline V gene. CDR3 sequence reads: CASSLGRNSPLHF. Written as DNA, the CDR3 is TGTGCCAGCAGCTTAGGGCGGAATTCACCCCTCCACTTT.

The CDR3 sequence is CSASGTSGGGTDTQYF. The CDR3 DNA sequence: TGCAGTGCTAGTGGGACTAGCGGGGGGGGCACAGATACGCAGTATTTT. The chain carries TRBV20-1 and TRBJ2-3, with 16 bases that match TRBD2. The germline CDR1 and CDR2 sequences are DFQATT and SNEGSKA (reference sequence). CDR3 length: 16 residues. The V and J ends lost 3 bases and 1 base, in that order; junction bases with no gene match: 1.

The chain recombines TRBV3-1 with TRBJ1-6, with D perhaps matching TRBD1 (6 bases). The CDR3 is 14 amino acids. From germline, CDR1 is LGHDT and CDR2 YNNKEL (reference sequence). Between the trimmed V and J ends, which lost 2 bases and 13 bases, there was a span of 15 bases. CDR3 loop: CASSQRDRTRPLHF. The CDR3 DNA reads TGTGCCAGCAGCCAAAGAGACAGGACTAGGCCCCTCCACTTT.

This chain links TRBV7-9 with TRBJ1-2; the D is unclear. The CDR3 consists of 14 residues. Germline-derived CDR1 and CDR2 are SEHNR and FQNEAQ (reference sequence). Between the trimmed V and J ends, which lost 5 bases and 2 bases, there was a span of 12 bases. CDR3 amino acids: CASSQMGPNYGYTF. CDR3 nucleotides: TGTGCCAGCAGCCAGATGGGTCCCAACTATGGCTACACCTTC.

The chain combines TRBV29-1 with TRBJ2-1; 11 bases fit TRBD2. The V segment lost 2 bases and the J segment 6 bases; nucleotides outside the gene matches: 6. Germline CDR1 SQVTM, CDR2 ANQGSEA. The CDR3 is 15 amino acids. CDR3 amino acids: CSVETGLAERNEQFF. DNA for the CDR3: TGCAGCGTTGAAACGGGACTAGCGGAACGCAATGAGCAGTTCTTC.

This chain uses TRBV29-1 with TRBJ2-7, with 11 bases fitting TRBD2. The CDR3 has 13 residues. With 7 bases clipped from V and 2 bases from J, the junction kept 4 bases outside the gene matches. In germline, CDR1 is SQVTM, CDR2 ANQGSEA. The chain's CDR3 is CSASGGSTYEQYF. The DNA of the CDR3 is TGCAGCGCTAGCGGGGGGTCCACCTACGAGCAGTACTTC.

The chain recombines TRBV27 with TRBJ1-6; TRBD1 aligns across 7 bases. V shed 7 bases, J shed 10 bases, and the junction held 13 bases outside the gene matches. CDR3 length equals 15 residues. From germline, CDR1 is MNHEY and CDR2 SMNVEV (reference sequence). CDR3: CASTDRAASGSPLHF. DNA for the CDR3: TGTGCCAGCACCGACAGGGCAGCGTCCGGGTCACCCCTCCACTTT.

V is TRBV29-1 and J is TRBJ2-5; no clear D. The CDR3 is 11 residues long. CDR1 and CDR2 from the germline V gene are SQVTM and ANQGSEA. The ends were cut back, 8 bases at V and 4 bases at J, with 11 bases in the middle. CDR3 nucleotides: TGCAGCCTCAGATGGGGAGAGACCCAGTACTTC. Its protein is CSLRWGETQYF.

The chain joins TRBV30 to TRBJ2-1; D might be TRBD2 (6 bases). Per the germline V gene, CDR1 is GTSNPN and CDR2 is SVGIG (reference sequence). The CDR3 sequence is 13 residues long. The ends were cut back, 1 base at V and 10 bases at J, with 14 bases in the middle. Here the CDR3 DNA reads TGTGCCTGGAGTGAGGGACTTACCGGGGAGCAGTTCTTC. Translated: CAWSEGLTGEQFF.

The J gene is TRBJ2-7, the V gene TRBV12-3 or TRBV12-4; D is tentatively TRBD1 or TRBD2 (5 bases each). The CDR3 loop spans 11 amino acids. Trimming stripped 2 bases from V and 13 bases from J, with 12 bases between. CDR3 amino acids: CASSLSGPAYF. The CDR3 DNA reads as TGTGCCAGCAGTTTATCGGGGCCAGCTTACTTC.

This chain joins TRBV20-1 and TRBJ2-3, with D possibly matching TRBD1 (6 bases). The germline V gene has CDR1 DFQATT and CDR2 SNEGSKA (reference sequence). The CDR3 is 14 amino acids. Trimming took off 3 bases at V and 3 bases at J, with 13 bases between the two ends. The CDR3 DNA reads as TGCAGTGCTAGCCAAACAGGGCGGACAGATACGCAGTATTTT. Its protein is CSASQTGRTDTQYF.

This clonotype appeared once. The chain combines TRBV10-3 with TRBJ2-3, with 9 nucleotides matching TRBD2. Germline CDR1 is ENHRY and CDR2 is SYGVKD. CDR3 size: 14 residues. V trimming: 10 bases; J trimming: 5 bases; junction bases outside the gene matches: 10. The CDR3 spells CATQGGGAGDTQYF. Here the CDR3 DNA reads TGTGCCACTCAGGGCGGGGGGGCCGGAGATACGCAGTATTTT.

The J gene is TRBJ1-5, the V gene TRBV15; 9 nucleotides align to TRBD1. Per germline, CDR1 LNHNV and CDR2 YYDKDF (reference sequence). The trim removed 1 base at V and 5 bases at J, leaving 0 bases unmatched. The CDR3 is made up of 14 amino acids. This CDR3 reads CATSRGQGDQPQHF. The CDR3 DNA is TGTGCCACCAGCAGAGGACAGGGGGATCAGCCCCAGCATTTT.

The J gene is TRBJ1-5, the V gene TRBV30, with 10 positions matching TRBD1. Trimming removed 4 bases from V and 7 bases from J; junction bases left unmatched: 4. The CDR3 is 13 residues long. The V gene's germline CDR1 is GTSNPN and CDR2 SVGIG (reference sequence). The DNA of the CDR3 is TGTGCCTGGAAGGGACAGGGGAACCAGCCCCAGCATTTT. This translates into CAWKGQGNQPQHF.

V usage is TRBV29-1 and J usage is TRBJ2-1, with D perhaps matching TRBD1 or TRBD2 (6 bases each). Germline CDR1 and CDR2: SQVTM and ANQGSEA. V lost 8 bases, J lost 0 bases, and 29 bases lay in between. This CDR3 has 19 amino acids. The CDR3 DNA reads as TGCAGCTCCCGCGGTCCCTCTAGCTCCGGGGGCAGCTCCTACAATGAGCAGTTCTTC. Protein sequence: CSSRGPSSSGGSSYNEQFF.

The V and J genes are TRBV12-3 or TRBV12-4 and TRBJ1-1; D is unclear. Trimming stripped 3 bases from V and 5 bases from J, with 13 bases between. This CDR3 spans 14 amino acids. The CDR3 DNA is TGTGCCAGCAGTTTCCTAGGAGGAAGGACTGAAGCTTTCTTT. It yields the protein CASSFLGGRTEAFF.

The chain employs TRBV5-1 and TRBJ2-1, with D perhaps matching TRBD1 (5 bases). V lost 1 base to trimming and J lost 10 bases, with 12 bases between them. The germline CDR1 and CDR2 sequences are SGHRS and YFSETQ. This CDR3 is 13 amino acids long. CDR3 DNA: TGCGCCAGCAGCTTGAGTCAGGGCAGGGAGCAGTTCTTC. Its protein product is CASSLSQGREQFF.

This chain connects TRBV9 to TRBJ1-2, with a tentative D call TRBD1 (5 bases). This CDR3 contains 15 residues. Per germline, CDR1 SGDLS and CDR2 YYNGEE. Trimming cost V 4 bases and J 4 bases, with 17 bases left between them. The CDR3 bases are TGTGCCAGCAGCCCGGAAATAGGGGAGTCCTATGGCTACACCTTC. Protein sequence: CASSPEIGESYGYTF.

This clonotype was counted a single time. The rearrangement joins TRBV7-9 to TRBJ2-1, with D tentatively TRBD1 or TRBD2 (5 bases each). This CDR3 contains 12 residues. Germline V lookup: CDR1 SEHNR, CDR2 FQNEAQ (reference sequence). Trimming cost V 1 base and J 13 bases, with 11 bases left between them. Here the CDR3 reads CASSLGGQGQFF. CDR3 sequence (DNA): TGTGCCAGCAGCTTAGGAGGGCAGGGTCAGTTCTTC. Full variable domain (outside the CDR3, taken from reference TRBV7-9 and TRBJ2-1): DTGVSQNPRHKITKRGQNVTFRCDPISEHNRLYWYRQTLGQGPEFLTYFQNEAQLEKSRLLSDRFSAERPKGSFSTLEIQRTEQGDSAMYLCASSLGGQGQFFGPGTRLTVL.

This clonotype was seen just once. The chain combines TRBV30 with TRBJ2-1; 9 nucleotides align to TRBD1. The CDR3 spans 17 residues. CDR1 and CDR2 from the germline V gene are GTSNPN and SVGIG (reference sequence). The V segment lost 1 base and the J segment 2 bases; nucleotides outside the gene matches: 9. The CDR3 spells CAWSGADRGATYNEQFF. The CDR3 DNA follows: TGTGCCTGGAGTGGGGCGGACAGGGGAGCTACCTACAATGAGCAGTTCTTC.

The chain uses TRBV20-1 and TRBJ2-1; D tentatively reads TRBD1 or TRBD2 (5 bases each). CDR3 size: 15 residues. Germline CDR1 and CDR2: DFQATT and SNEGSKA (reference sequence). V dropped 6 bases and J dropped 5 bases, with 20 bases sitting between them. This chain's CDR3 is CSAVSDRDPDNEQFF. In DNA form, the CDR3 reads TGCAGTGCCGTATCGGACCGGGACCCTGACAATGAGCAGTTCTTC.

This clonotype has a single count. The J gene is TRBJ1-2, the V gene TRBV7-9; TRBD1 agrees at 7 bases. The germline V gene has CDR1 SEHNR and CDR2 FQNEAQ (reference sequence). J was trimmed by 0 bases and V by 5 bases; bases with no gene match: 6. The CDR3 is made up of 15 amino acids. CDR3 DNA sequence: TGTGCCAGCAGCCAAGGGACAGAAGCTAACTATGGCTACACCTTC. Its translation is CASSQGTEANYGYTF.

CDR3 region: CASSQAFSGYTF. The DNA for the CDR3 is TGTGCCAGCAGCCAGGCATTTAGCGGCTACACCTTC. The rearrangement links TRBV3-1 to TRBJ1-2; D is unresolved. The CDR3 length is 12 residues. V lost 3 bases to trimming and J lost 8 bases, with 10 bases between them. The germline gives CDR1 LGHDT, CDR2 YNNKEL (reference sequence).

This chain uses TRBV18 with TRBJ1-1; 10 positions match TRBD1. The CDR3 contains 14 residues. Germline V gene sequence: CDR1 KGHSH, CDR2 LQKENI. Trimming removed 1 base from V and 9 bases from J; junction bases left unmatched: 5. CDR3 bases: TGTGCCAGCTCACCACGCGAGGGACAGGGGAAAGCTTTCTTT. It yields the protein CASSPREGQGKAFF.

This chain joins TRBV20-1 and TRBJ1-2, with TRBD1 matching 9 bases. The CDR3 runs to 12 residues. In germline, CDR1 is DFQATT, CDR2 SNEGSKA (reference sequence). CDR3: CSGTGGANGYTF. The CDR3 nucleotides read TGCAGCGGAACAGGGGGCGCTAATGGCTACACCTTC.

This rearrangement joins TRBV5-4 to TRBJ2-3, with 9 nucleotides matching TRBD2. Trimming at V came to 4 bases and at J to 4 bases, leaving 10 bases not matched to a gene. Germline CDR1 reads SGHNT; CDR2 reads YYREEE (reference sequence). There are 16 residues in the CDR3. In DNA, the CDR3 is TGTGCCAGCAGCCCAGGGGGAGCGGGGGGCGCAGATACGCAGTATTTT. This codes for CASSPGGAGGADTQYF.

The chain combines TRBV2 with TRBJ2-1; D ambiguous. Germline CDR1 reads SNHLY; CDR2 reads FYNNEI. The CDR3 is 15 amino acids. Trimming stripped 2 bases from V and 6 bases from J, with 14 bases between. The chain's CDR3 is CASSEQVWNLNEQFF. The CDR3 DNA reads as TGTGCCAGCAGTGAACAGGTCTGGAACCTCAATGAGCAGTTCTTC.

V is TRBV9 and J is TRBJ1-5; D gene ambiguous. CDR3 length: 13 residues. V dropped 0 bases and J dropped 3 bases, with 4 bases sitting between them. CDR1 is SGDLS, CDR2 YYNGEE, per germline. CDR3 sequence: CASSVDDNQPQHF. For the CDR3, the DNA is TGTGCCAGCAGCGTAGATGACAATCAGCCCCAGCATTTT.

This CDR3 reads CASSPILAGVRADTQYF. DNA for the CDR3: TGTGCCAGCAGCCCAATACTAGCGGGGGTTCGGGCAGATACGCAGTATTTT. V is TRBV12-3 or TRBV12-4 and J is TRBJ2-3, with 11 positions matching TRBD2. V was clipped by 6 bases and J by 4 bases; unmatched bases: 12. This CDR3 has 17 amino acids.

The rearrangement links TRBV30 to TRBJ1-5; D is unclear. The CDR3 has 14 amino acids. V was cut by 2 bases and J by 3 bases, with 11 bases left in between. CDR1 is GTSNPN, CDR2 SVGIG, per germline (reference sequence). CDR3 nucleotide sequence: TGTGCCTGGAGTAAGGTCAAGGACAATCAGCCCCAGCATTTT. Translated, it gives CAWSKVKDNQPQHF. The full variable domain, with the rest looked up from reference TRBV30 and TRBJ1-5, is SQTIHQWPATLVQPVGSPLSLECTVEGTSNPNLYWYRQAAGRGLQLLFYSVGIGQISSEVPQNLSASRPQDRQFILSSKKLLLSDSGFYLCAWSKVKDNQPQHFGDGTRLSIL.